The clone carrying this T cell receptor (beta chain) appeared a few times. One junction end disagrees with the germline gene, perhaps due to a read error. At least 3 on the Clinical Activity Score was recorded for ophthalmopathy patients, who also had NOSPECS grade at least 4 and duration under 3 months. The sample comes from a study of T cells in Graves' hyperthyroidism and ophthalmopathy. Germline CDR1 and CDR2: SGHRS and YFSETQ. The CDR3 contains 16 residues. TCR beta CDR3 regions were amplified from RNA. HTBI primers were the set used in a first-round RT-PCR of the TCR CDR3. In TCRdb, the multiplex PCR reads were re-called with MiXCR into one record per CDR3 protein. This sample yields approximately 620,000 distinct CDR3 sequences, of which roughly 15% are seen a single time; roughly 3% belongs to the top ten.

The source of this sequence is a woman aged 35 to 49 with Graves' ophthalmopathy. The gene calls are TRBV5-1 and TRBJ2-5, with D tentatively TRBD2 (6 bases). What was sequenced was blood. CDR3 bases: TGTGCCAGCAGCCCATCTAGCGCCGTGATCCAAGAGACCCAGTACTTC. Protein: CASSPSSAVIQETQYF.